This T cell receptor beta chain was sequenced for a study of T-cell memory formation after mild COVID-19. Turning to the study itself: TCR clustering was largely donor specific.

CDR3 length: 11 residues. Trimming stripped 4 bases from V and 3 bases from J, with 3 bases between. Germline V gene data show CDR1 as WSHSY and CDR2 as SAAADI. A note on this clonotype: Antigen specificity is unknown.

Constant-segment-primed 5'RACE gave TCR alpha and TCR beta cDNA libraries with sample barcodes and UMIs. TCRdb used MiXCR to reprocess the 5' RACE reads, holding one entry per CDR3 protein. This sample has roughly 52,000 distinct CDR3 sequences; around 9.5% occur once, and the top ten carry 1.2%. Overall study results and limits: A balance of CD4 and CD8 characterized clones contracting day 15 to 85, whereas later expanders leaned CD4+. Memory from before infection featured some responding clones, which suggests cross-reactive memory joined.

The chain couples TRBV10-2 to TRBJ1-1; no clear D gene. This TCR was recovered from a man younger than 35 who had mild COVID-19 (a few samples of this study predate the infection). Cell type and time point are not known. Sequenced material: PBMCs or a T cell subset sorted from them (not recorded which). The CDR3 DNA reads as TGCGCCAGCAGTGGATACACTGAAGCTTTCTTT. Its translation is CASSGYTEAFF.